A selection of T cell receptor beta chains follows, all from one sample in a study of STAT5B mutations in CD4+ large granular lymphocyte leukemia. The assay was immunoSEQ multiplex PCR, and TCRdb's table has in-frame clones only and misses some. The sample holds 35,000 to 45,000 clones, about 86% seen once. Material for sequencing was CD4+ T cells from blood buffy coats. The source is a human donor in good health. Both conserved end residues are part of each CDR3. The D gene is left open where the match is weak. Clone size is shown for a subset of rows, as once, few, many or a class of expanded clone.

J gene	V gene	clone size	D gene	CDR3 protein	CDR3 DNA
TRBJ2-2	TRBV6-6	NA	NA	CASSTYTRMGTGELFF	TGTGCCAGCAGTACCTACACCCGAATGGGGACCGGGGAGCTGTTTTTT
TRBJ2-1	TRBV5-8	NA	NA	CASSPIYNEQFF	TGTGCCAGCAGCCCCATCTACAATGAGCAGTTCTTC
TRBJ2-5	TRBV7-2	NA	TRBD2	CASRRLAGVSETQYF	TGTGCCAGCAGACGACTAGCGGGAGTCTCCGAGACCCAGTACTTC
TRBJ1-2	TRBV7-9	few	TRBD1	CASSPNNPGQGNYGYTF	TGTGCCAGCAGCCCCAATAATCCGGGACAGGGTAACTATGGCTACACCTTC
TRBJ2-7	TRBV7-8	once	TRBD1	CASSTGTGTGVNEQYF	TGTGCCAGCAGCACGGGAACCGGGACAGGGGTTAACGAGCAGTACTTC
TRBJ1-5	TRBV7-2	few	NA	CASSSVGTPYSNQPQHF	TGTGCCAGCAGCTCAGTCGGGACACCCTATAGCAATCAGCCCCAGCATTTT
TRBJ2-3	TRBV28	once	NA	CACTSDRIPGDTQYF	TGTGCCTGTACCTCAGATCGGATACCTGGGGATACGCAGTATTTT
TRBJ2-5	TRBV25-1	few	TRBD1	CASSLPGGQETQYF	TGTGCCAGCAGTTTACCAGGGGGCCAAGAGACCCAGTACTTC
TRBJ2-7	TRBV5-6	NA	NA	CASSLQAAYEQYF	TGTGCCAGCAGCTTGCAGGCGGCCTACGAGCAGTACTTC
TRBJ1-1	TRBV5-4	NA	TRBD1	CASSSGQGTEAFF	TGTGCCAGCAGCTCCGGACAGGGCACTGAAGCTTTCTTT
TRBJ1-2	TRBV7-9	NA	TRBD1	CASSSYRGENGYTF	TGTGCCAGCAGCTCGTACAGGGGGGAAAATGGCTACACCTTC
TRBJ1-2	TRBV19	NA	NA	CASGPGTLYGYTF	TGTGCCAGTGGCCCCGGGACCCTCTATGGCTACACCTTC
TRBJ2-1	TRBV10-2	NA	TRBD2	CASSEVLAGGHLFF	TGCGCCAGCAGTGAGGTACTAGCGGGAGGGCATCTGTTCTTC
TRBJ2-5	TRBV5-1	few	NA	CAIRRGLVETQYF	TGCGCCATCCGCCGGGGGCTAGTAGAGACCCAGTACTTC
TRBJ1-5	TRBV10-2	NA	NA	CASRQADQPQHF	TGCGCCAGCCGACAGGCGGATCAGCCCCAGCATTTT
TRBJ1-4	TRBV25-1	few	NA	CASSEIAPGVEKLFF	TGTGCCAGCAGTGAAATAGCCCCAGGGGTGGAAAAACTGTTTTTT
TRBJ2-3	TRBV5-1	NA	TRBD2	CASSPVGDYRTDTQYF	TGCGCCAGCAGCCCCGTAGGGGACTATCGCACAGATACGCAGTATTTT
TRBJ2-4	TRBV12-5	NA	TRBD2	CASGREAKNIQYF	TGTGCTAGTGGGCGGGAGGCCAAAAACATTCAGTACTTC
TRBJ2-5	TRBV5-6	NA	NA	CASSLPTETQYF	TGTGCCAGCAGCTTGCCTACGGAGACCCAGTACTTC
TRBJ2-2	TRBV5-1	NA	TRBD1	CASSRQGATGELFF	TGCGCCAGCAGCCGACAGGGGGCTACCGGGGAGCTGTTTTTT
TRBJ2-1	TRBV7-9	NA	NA	CASRGDPGGNGNEQFF	TGTGCCAGCAGGGGCGATCCCGGCGGGAATGGCAATGAGCAGTTCTTC
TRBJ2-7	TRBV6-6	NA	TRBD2	CASGTSGREKHEQYF	TGTGCCAGCGGCACTAGCGGGAGGGAAAAGCACGAGCAGTACTTC
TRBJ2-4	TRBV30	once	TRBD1	CAWSRDRGRGGAIQYF	TGTGCCTGGAGTCGGGACAGGGGGCGCGGAGGTGCGATTCAGTACTTC
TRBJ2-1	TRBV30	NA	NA	CAWSKWSEQFF	TGTGCCTGGAGTAAGTGGTCAGAGCAGTTCTTC
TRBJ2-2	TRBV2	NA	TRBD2	CASSEYTGTSVNGELFF	TGTGCCAGCAGTGAATATACCGGGACTAGCGTAAACGGGGAGCTGTTTTTT
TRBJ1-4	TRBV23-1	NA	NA	CASGGLLPMNEKLFF	TGCGCCAGCGGGGGGCTACTACCGATGAATGAAAAACTGTTTTTT
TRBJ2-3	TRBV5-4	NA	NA	CASSLGGGLGSNTQYF	TGTGCCAGCAGCCTAGGGGGGGGCCTCGGGTCGAATACGCAGTATTTT